This entry is about one T cell receptor (beta chain). The sample originates from a study of technical replicates of blood from several donors. This CDR3 has 15 residues. Germline trimming cut 1 base from V and 5 bases from J; bases unmatched to any gene: 8. CDR1 and CDR2 from the germline V gene are SGHKS and YYEKEE (reference sequence). Sequenced by immunoSEQ multiplex PCR; TCRdb stores in-frame clones only, minus some. The sample shows around 100,000 clones, approximately 95% of them seen only once. V usage is TRBV5-5 and J usage is TRBJ1-2, with TRBD1 identical over 7 bases. The sequence was obtained from a human donor in good health. Specimen: T cells isolated from PBMCs. CDR3 DNA sequence: TGTGCCAGCAGCTTGTCCCGGGACAGCTATTATGGCTACACCTTC. The encoded protein is CASSLSRDSYYGYTF.